This T cell receptor (beta chain) was identified during a study of radiotherapy plus CTLA-4 blockade in lung cancer. Assay used: immunoSEQ multiplex PCR; TCRdb lists only in-frame clones, some missing. The sample has 60,000 to 70,000 clones; roughly 85% are singletons. Comments on this clone: Antigen: not known.

Study-level points and caveats: TCR clones originating in tumors grew in number in blood after radiotherapy plus ipilimumab. Reports identified early blood T cell clone dynamics, with interferon-beta, as the best response predictor.

This CDR3 comprises 13 residues. Trimming removed 3 bases at V and 6 bases at J, with 8 bases between. Looked up from germline, CDR1 is KGHSH and CDR2 is LQKENI. The J gene is TRBJ2-2, the V gene TRBV18, with D possibly being TRBD2 (5 bases). Sequencing was performed on peripheral blood, taken from a patient treated with radiotherapy plus ipilimumab. This TCR was recovered from a human donor with non-small cell lung cancer who had a complete response to radiotherapy plus ipilimumab. Here the CDR3 DNA reads TGTGCCAGCTCACCGAGGGTTGCCGGGGAGCTGTTTTTT. This codes for CASSPRVAGELFF.